The 16 T cell receptor beta chains below come from one sample, sequenced in a study of blood T cell repertoires in COVID-19. Generated by immunoSEQ multiplex PCR, the TCRdb table keeps only in-frame clones and is missing some. The repertoire holds about 200,000 clones, with 94% as singletons. Sequencing was performed on peripheral blood. The source is a man aged 30 to 39 with COVID-19, enrolled during active disease.

The genes are TRBV10-1 and TRBJ2-7; possible D gene TRBD2, 7 bases. Germline V lookup: CDR1 WNHNN, CDR2 SYGVQD (reference sequence). V lost 2 bases and J 3 bases, leaving 14 bases between the germline ends. This CDR3 is built from 15 residues. The CDR3 spells CASSEISGGLYEQYF. As DNA, the CDR3 is TGCGCCAGCAGTGAGATTTCCGGGGGGCTCTACGAGCAGTACTTC.

CDR3 amino acids: CASSPPGGVLNNSPLHF. CDR3 bases: TGTGCCAGCTCACCACCCGGGGGAGTCCTAAATAATTCACCCCTCCACTTT. The chain links TRBV18 to TRBJ1-6; D perhaps matches TRBD1 (5 bases). Germline loops: CDR1 KGHSH, CDR2 LQKENI. Trimming removed 0 bases from V and 5 bases from J, with 14 bases in between. The CDR3 spans 17 residues.

The chain employs TRBV29-1 and TRBJ2-7, with 10 bases aligning to TRBD1. There are 12 residues in the CDR3. Germline-derived CDR1 and CDR2 are SQVTM and ANQGSEA. The trim removed 3 bases at V and 4 bases at J, leaving 0 bases unmatched. The CDR3 nucleotides read TGCAGCGTTGAGGACAGGGGGTACGAGCAGTACTTC. Translating gives CSVEDRGYEQYF.

The gene calls are TRBV30 and TRBJ2-2; 10 nucleotides agree with TRBD1. There are 14 residues in the CDR3. Germline CDR1 GTSNPN, CDR2 SVGIG (reference sequence). Trimming took 2 bases from V and 5 from J; bases not matched to a gene: 2. Here the CDR3 DNA reads TGTGCCTGGAGTCAGGGACAGGGGACCGGGGAGCTGTTTTTT. It yields the protein CAWSQGQGTGELFF.

This clone was recorded once. The chain uses TRBV9 and TRBJ2-5, with TRBD1 identical over 8 bases. CDR3 size: 15 residues. Trimming at V came to 3 bases and at J to 4 bases, leaving 8 bases not matched to a gene. Germline V CDR1 and CDR2: SGDLS, YYNGEE. The CDR3 here is CASSGPQGAIETQYF. The CDR3 DNA follows: TGTGCCAGCAGCGGACCGCAGGGGGCGATAGAGACCCAGTACTTC.

This chain joins TRBV5-4 and TRBJ2-3; the match to TRBD2 covers 10 bases. The CDR3 runs 15 residues. CDR1 and CDR2 from the germline V gene are SGHNT and YYREEE (reference sequence). V was clipped by 3 bases and J by 2 bases; unmatched bases: 3. CDR3 in DNA: TGTGCCAGCAGCTCTACTAGCGGGGACACAGATACGCAGTATTTT. Translating gives CASSSTSGDTDTQYF.

This chain connects TRBV6-5 to TRBJ1-1; 8 bases match TRBD1. The germline CDR1 and CDR2 sequences are MNHEY and SVGAGI. The CDR3 length is 14 residues. The V gene end was trimmed by 5 bases and the J gene end by 4 bases; junction bases not matched to a gene: 6. In nucleotides, the CDR3 is TGTGCCAGCAGTCAGGGGGCTAGTGGCACTGAAGCTTTCTTT. It yields the protein CASSQGASGTEAFF.

V is TRBV11-3 and J is TRBJ2-3, with TRBD2 identical over 10 bases. This CDR3 is built from 15 residues. V lost 9 bases, J lost 4 bases, and 10 bases stayed unmatched. Germline V gene data show CDR1 as SGHNT and CDR2 as YENEEA. CDR3 bases: TGTGCCAGTTCCCCTAGCGGGGGCCGCGCAGATACGCAGTATTTT. Protein product: CASSPSGGRADTQYF.

The rearrangement joins TRBV7-9 to TRBJ2-3; 7 positions match TRBD2. Looked up from germline, CDR1 is SEHNR and CDR2 is FQNEAQ (reference sequence). The CDR3 length is 11 residues. J was trimmed by 9 bases and V by 8 bases; bases with no gene match: 5. The chain's CDR3 is CASGGVPTQYF. The DNA for the CDR3 is TGTGCCAGCGGGGGGGTGCCAACGCAGTATTTT. Together with reference TRBV7-9 and TRBJ2-3, the CDR3 gives the full variable domain: DTGVSQNPRHKITKRGQNVTFRCDPISEHNRLYWYRQTLGQGPEFLTYFQNEAQLEKSRLLSDRFSAERPKGSFSTLEIQRTEQGDSAMYLCASGGVPTQYFGPGTRLTVL.

J is TRBJ2-3 and V is TRBV15; maybe TRBD1 (5 bases). Per the germline V gene, CDR1 is LNHNV and CDR2 is YYDKDF (reference sequence). Deletions cut 5 bases from V and 6 bases from J, with 9 bases between. The CDR3 is 12 residues long. CDR3 coding DNA: TGTGCCACCAGCCGACAGTTCGATACGCAGTATTTT. It codes for CATSRQFDTQYF.

The chain joins TRBV2 to TRBJ2-7, with TRBD2 as a possible D gene (5 bases). This CDR3 contains 15 residues. Germline lookup yields CDR1 SNHLY and CDR2 FYNNEI. V was shortened by 8 bases and J by 6 bases, with 23 bases between the two germline ends. The CDR3 reads CASGAPSRAPGEQYF. Here the CDR3 DNA reads TGTGCCAGCGGAGCCCCATCGCGGGCACCCGGCGAGCAGTACTTC.

The genes are TRBV2 and TRBJ2-7, with D unclear. Trimming pared 4 bases from V and 7 bases from J, leaving 8 bases between. The CDR3 is made up of 11 amino acids. CDR1 and CDR2 from the germline V gene are SNHLY and FYNNEI. The CDR3 loop reads CASSGFTEQYF. Here the CDR3 DNA reads TGTGCCAGCAGTGGGTTCACAGAGCAGTACTTC. The entire variable domain, with the rest obtained from reference TRBV2 and TRBJ2-7, is as follows: EPEVTQTPSHQVTQMGQEVILRCVPISNHLYFYWYRQILGQKVEFLVSFYNNEISEKSEIFDDQFSVERPDGSNFTLKIRSTKLEDSAMYFCASSGFTEQYFGPGTRLTVT.

This chain connects TRBV2 to TRBJ1-2; 9 bases are a match to TRBD1. The ends lost 7 bases at V and 4 bases at J; junction bases unmatched: 10. Germline values: CDR1 SNHLY, CDR2 FYNNEI. This CDR3 region has 15 residues. CDR3 sequence (DNA): TGTGCCAGCACTCGAGTACAGGGGGCTCCCTATGGCTACACCTTC. This encodes CASTRVQGAPYGYTF. The full variable domain, rest sourced from reference TRBV2 and TRBJ1-2, is EPEVTQTPSHQVTQMGQEVILRCVPISNHLYFYWYRQILGQKVEFLVSFYNNEISEKSEIFDDQFSVERPDGSNFTLKIRSTKLEDSAMYFCASTRVQGAPYGYTFGSGTRLTVV.

In this sample, this clone turned up a few times. Other DNA variants within this sample encode the same CDR3. The chain is built from TRBV12-3 or TRBV12-4 and TRBJ1-1; TRBD1 matches 8 bases. This CDR3 comprises 13 residues. J lost 3 bases, V lost 6 bases, and 3 bases had no gene match. The CDR3 loop is CASSPGGYTEAFF. CDR3 DNA: TGTGCCAGCAGCCCAGGGGGCTACACTGAAGCTTTCTTT.

This chain links TRBV28 with TRBJ2-5; tentatively, D is TRBD1 (6 bases). The CDR3 contains 14 residues. Germline V gives CDR1 MDHEN, CDR2 SYDVKM. The V gene lost 6 bases and the J gene lost 5 bases, with 16 bases spanning the gap. As DNA, the CDR3 is TGTGCCAGCAGGCTTTTACTTGGGGGCGAGACCCAGTACTTC. Residues: CASRLLLGGETQYF.

CDR3 bases: TGTGCCAGCAGTTACGCTGGGTCGCTCGGGGTTGGTGGCTACACCTTC. This translates into CASSYAGSLGVGGYTF. The chain uses TRBV6-5 and TRBJ1-2; no clear D. This CDR3 is 16 amino acids long. Trimming left V 2 bases short and J 7 bases short, with 20 bases between. Germline lookup yields CDR1 MNHEY and CDR2 SVGAGI.